These 10 T cell receptor beta chains were all obtained from the same sample, sequenced in a study of shared clonotypes between healthy human individuals. The table came from immunoSEQ multiplex PCR; TCRdb's copy has only in-frame clones and leaves some out. The profile shows over a million clones, about 74% of them singletons. Sequencing was done on a sample of memory CD4+ T cells sorted from blood. The subset denotes: CD45RA-negative fraction. The receptors were sampled from a man aged 18 to 29 in good health.

This clone was detected only a few times. V gene TRBV5-1 combines with J gene TRBJ2-1; D gene ambiguous. Trimming shortened V by 4 bases and J by 0 bases, and 11 bases separated the two germline ends. Germline-derived CDR1 and CDR2 are SGHRS and YFSETQ. The CDR3 is 15 residues long. This chain's CDR3 is CASSIDTRSYNEQFF. CDR3 bases: TGCGCCAGCAGCATCGACACCCGCTCCTACAATGAGCAGTTCTTC.

This chain joins TRBV2 and TRBJ2-5; D perhaps matches TRBD1 (6 bases). The CDR3 contains 16 residues. V shed 6 bases and J shed 4 bases, with 21 bases lying between them. From germline, CDR1 is SNHLY and CDR2 FYNNEI. The CDR3 here is CASRRVMGATPETQYF. CDR3 DNA: TGTGCCAGCAGGAGGGTAATGGGGGCGACCCCAGAGACCCAGTACTTC.

The CDR3 spells CASPAGGASTDTQYF. The CDR3 DNA follows: TGTGCCAGCCCCGCGGGAGGAGCTAGCACAGATACGCAGTATTTT. The chain carries TRBV7-9 and TRBJ2-3; TRBD2 matches at 8 bases. Germline V gene data show CDR1 as SEHNR and CDR2 as FQNEAQ (reference sequence). The CDR3 consists of 15 residues. Trimming removed 8 bases from V and 0 bases from J; junction bases left unmatched: 7.

This sequence joins TRBV9 and TRBJ2-5, with D tentatively TRBD2 (5 bases). Germline lookup yields CDR1 SGDLS and CDR2 YYNGEE. This CDR3 is 15 amino acids long. V was trimmed by 7 bases and J by 5 bases, leaving 21 bases between them. In DNA form, the CDR3 reads TGTGCCAGCGGGAATAGCGCCCGAAAGGAGGAGACCCAGTACTTC. It encodes CASGNSARKEETQYF.

The genes are TRBV27 and TRBJ2-1; tentatively, D is TRBD1 or TRBD2 (5 bases each). CDR3 length equals 14 residues. Per the germline V gene, CDR1 is MNHEY and CDR2 is SMNVEV (reference sequence). V lost 6 bases and J lost 7, with 16 bases in between. The CDR3 bases are TGTGCCAGCAGCCGGGGCCCCTGGGCAAATGAGCAGTTCTTC. The encoded protein is CASSRGPWANEQFF.

This clone was picked up one time. CDR3 region: CASSLVVTKSSYEQYF. The CDR3 DNA sequence: TGTGCCAGCAGCTTAGTTGTGACTAAGAGCTCCTACGAGCAGTACTTC. This rearrangement joins TRBV11-2 to TRBJ2-7, with TRBD2 as a possible D gene (5 bases). This CDR3 contains 16 residues. V was shortened by 1 base and J by 0 bases, with 13 bases between the two germline ends. Per germline, CDR1 SGHAT and CDR2 FQNNGV. Based on the CDR3 plus reference TRBV11-2 and TRBJ2-7, the full variable domain is EAGVAQSPRYKIIEKRQSVAFWCNPISGHATLYWYQQILGQGPKLLIQFQNNGVVDDSQLPKDRFSAERLKGVDSTLKIQPAKLEDSAVYLCASSLVVTKSSYEQYFGPGTRLTVT.

This clone was detected a few times. The chain employs TRBV7-2 and TRBJ2-1, with 12 nucleotides matching TRBD2. The germline CDR1 and CDR2 sequences are SGHTA and FQGNSA. This CDR3 spans 16 amino acids. V shed 6 bases and J 6 bases; nucleotides not matched to a gene: 9. Here the CDR3 reads CASRPRTSGVPNEQFF. In DNA form, the CDR3 reads TGTGCCAGCAGGCCTAGGACTAGCGGGGTTCCCAATGAGCAGTTCTTC.

V usage is TRBV15 and J usage is TRBJ2-5; 11 positions match TRBD2. The length of the CDR3 is 15 residues. With 4 bases clipped from V and 3 bases from J, the junction kept 4 bases outside the gene matches. Per the germline V gene, CDR1 is LNHNV and CDR2 is YYDKDF (reference sequence). CDR3 region: CATSMTSGTKETQYF. In DNA form, the CDR3 reads TGTGCCACCAGCATGACTAGCGGGACGAAAGAGACCCAGTACTTC.

The chain links TRBV7-2 to TRBJ2-3; 10 nucleotides align to TRBD2. CDR1 and CDR2 (germline): SGHTA, FQGNSA. There are 15 residues in the CDR3. V gave up 7 bases and J gave up 0 bases; unmatched junction bases: 4. The DNA of the CDR3 is TGTGCCAGCACCCCAGCGGGAGGGAGCACAGATACGCAGTATTTT. It translates to CASTPAGGSTDTQYF. Full variable domain (outside the CDR3, taken from reference TRBV7-2 and TRBJ2-3): GAGVSQSPSNKVTEKGKDVELRCDPISGHTALYWYRQSLGQGLEFLIYFQGNSAPDKSGLPSDRFSAERTGGSVSTLTIQRTQQEDSAVYLCASTPAGGSTDTQYFGPGTRLTVL.

This clone was counted a single time. The J gene is TRBJ2-5, the V gene TRBV7-9; maybe TRBD2 (5 bases). Germline CDR1 and CDR2: SEHNR and FQNEAQ (reference sequence). The CDR3 consists of 14 residues. Between the trimmed V and J ends, which lost 5 bases and 4 bases, there was a span of 14 bases. The CDR3 here is CASSPDLGGETQYF. For the CDR3, the DNA is TGTGCCAGCAGCCCCGACCTAGGAGGAGAGACCCAGTACTTC. Supplemented by reference TRBV7-9 and TRBJ2-5, the full variable domain reads DTGVSQNPRHKITKRGQNVTFRCDPISEHNRLYWYRQTLGQGPEFLTYFQNEAQLEKSRLLSDRFSAERPKGSFSTLEIQRTEQGDSAMYLCASSPDLGGETQYFGPGTRLLVL.